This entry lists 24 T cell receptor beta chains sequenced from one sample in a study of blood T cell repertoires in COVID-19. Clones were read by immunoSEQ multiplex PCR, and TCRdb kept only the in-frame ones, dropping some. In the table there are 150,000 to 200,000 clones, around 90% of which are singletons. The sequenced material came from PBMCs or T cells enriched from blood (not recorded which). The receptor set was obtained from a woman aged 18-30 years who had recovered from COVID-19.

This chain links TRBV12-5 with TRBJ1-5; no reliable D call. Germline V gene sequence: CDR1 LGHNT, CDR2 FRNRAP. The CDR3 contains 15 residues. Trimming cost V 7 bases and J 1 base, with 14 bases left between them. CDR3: CASVLAGGSNQPQHF. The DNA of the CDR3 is TGTGCTAGTGTTCTCGCAGGAGGGAGCAATCAGCCCCAGCATTTT.

The CDR3 protein is CASSHRRGGYNEQFF. The CDR3 DNA is TGTGCCAGCAGCCACAGACGCGGGGGGTACAATGAGCAGTTCTTC. This chain connects TRBV4-2 to TRBJ2-1, with 8 bases lining up with TRBD2. CDR3 size: 15 residues. V gave up 3 bases and J gave up 4 bases; unmatched junction bases: 5. Germline V gene lookup returns CDR1 LGHNA and CDR2 YNFKEQ.

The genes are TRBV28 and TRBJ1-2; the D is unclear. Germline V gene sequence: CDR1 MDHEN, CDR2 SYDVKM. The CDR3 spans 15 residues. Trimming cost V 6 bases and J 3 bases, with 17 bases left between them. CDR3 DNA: TGTGCCAGCAGCACCCCCGCCGCGGATCACTATGGCTACACCTTC. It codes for CASSTPAADHYGYTF.

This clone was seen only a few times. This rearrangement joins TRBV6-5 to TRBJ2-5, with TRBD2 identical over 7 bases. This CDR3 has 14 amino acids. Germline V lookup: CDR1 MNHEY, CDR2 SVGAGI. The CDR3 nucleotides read TGTGCAGCGGGGTCGGGGCCCGATAAAGAGACCCAGTACTTC. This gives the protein CAAGSGPDKETQYF.

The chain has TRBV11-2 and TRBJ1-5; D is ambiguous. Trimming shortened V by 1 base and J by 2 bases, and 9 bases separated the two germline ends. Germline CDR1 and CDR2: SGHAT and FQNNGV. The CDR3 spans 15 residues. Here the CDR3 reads CASSLGGGGNQPQHF. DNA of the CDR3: TGTGCCAGCAGCTTAGGAGGCGGAGGCAATCAGCCCCAGCATTTT.

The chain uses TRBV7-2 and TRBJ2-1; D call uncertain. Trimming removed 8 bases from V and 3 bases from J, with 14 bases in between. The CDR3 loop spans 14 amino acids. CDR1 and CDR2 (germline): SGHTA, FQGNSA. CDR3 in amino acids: CASLPESGYNEQFF. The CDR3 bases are TGTGCCAGCCTGCCAGAGTCGGGCTACAATGAGCAGTTCTTC.

CDR3 in amino acids: CASSARPTGIGSQPQHF. In nucleotides, the CDR3 is TGCGCCAGCAGCGCCCGCCCGACAGGGATCGGGAGTCAGCCCCAGCATTTT. This rearrangement joins TRBV5-1 to TRBJ1-5, with TRBD1 matching 7 bases. Trimming removed 4 bases from V and 6 bases from J; junction bases left unmatched: 16. The CDR3 covers 17 residues. CDR1 and CDR2 (germline): SGHRS, YFSETQ. Combining the CDR3 with reference TRBV5-1 and TRBJ1-5 gives the whole variable domain KAGVTQTPRYLIKTRGQQVTLSCSPISGHRSVSWYQQTPGQGLQFLFEYFSETQRNKGNFPGRFSGRQFSNSRSEMNVSTLELGDSALYLCASSARPTGIGSQPQHFGDGTRLSIL.

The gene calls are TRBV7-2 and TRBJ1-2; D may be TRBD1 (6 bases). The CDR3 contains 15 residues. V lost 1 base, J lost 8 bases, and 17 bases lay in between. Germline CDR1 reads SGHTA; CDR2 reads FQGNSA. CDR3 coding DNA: TGTGCCAGCAGCTTAGAACCCCATTTCACAGGGGGCTACACCTTC. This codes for CASSLEPHFTGGYTF.

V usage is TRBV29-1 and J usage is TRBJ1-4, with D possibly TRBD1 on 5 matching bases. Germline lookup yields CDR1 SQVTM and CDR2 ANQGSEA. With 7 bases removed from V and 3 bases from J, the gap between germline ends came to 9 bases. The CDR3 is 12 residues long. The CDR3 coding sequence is TGCAGCGGAAGACAGCCTAATGAAAAACTGTTTTTT. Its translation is CSGRQPNEKLFF.

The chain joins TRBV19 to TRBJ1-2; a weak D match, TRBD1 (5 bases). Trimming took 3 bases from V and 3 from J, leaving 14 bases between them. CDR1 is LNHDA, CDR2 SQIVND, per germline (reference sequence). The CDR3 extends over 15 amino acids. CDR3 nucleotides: TGTGCCAGTAGTATCTCCCAACCAGGGTACTATGGCTACACCTTC. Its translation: CASSISQPGYYGYTF.

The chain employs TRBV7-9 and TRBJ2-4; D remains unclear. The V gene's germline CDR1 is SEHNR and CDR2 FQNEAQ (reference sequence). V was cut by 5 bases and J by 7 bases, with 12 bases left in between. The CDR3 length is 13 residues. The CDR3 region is CASSPGARNIQYF. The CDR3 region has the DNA TGTGCCAGCAGCCCCGGAGCACGTAACATTCAGTACTTC. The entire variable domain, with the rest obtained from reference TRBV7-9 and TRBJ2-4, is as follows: DTGVSQNPRHKITKRGQNVTFRCDPISEHNRLYWYRQTLGQGPEFLTYFQNEAQLEKSRLLSDRFSAERPKGSFSTLEIQRTEQGDSAMYLCASSPGARNIQYFGAGTRLSVL.

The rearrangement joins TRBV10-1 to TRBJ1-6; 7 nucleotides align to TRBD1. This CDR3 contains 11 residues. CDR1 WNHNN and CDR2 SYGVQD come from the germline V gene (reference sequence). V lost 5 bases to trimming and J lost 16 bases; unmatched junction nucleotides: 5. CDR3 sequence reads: CASSPRDSLHF. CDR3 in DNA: TGCGCCAGCAGTCCTAGGGACAGTCTCCACTTT.

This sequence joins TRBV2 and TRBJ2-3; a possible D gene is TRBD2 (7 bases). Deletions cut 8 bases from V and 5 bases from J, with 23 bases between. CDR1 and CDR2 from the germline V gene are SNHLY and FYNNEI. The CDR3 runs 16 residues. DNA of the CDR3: TGTGCCAGCGGGGGGGATGGGGGCGGTCCCCTAGATACGCAGTATTTT. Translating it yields CASGGDGGGPLDTQYF. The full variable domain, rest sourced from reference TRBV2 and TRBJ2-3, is EPEVTQTPSHQVTQMGQEVILRCVPISNHLYFYWYRQILGQKVEFLVSFYNNEISEKSEIFDDQFSVERPDGSNFTLKIRSTKLEDSAMYFCASGGDGGGPLDTQYFGPGTRLTVL.

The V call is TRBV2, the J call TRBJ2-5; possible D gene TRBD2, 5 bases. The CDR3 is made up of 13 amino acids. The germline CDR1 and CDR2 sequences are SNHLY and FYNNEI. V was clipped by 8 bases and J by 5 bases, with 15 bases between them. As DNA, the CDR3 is TGTGCCAGCCGGGGAGTAGGTCGGGAGACCCAGTACTTC. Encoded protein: CASRGVGRETQYF.

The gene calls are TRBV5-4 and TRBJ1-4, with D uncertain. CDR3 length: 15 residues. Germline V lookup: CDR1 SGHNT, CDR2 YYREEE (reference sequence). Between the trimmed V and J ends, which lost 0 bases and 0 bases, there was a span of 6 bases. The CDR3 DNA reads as TGTGCCAGCAGCTTGGACAGAGCAACTAATGAAAAACTGTTTTTT. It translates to CASSLDRATNEKLFF.

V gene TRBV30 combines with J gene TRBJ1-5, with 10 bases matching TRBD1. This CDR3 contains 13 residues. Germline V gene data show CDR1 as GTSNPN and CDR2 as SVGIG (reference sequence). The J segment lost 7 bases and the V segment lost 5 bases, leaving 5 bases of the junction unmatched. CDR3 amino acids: CAWGQGEEQPQHF. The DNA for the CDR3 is TGTGCCTGGGGACAGGGGGAAGAACAGCCCCAGCATTTT. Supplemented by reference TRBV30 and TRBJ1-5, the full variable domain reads SQTIHQWPATLVQPVGSPLSLECTVEGTSNPNLYWYRQAAGRGLQLLFYSVGIGQISSEVPQNLSASRPQDRQFILSSKKLLLSDSGFYLCAWGQGEEQPQHFGDGTRLSIL.

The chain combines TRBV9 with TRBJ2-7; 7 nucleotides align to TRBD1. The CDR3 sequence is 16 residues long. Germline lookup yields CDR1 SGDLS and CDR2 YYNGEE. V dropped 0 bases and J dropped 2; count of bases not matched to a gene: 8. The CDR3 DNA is TGTGCCAGCAGCGTAGCAGCGGCAGGGGGTCCCTACGAGCAGTACTTC. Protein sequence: CASSVAAAGGPYEQYF.

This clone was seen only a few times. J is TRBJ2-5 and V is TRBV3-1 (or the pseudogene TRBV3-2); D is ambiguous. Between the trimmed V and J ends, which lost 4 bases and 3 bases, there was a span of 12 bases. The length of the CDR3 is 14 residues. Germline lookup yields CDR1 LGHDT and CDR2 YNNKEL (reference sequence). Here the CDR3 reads CASSPPTAEETQYF. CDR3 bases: TGTGCCAGCAGCCCTCCCACAGCCGAAGAGACCCAGTACTTC.

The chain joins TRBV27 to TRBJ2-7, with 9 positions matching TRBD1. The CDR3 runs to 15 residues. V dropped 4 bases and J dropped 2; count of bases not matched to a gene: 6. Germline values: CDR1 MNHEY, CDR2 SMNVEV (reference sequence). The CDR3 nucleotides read TGTGCCAGCAGTTCCGAGGGACAGGGAGCCTACGAGCAGTACTTC. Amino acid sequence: CASSSEGQGAYEQYF.

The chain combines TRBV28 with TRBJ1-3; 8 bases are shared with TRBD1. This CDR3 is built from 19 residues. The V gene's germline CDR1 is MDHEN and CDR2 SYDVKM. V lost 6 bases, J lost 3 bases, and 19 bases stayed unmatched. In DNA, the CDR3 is TGTGCCAGCAGAAACGGACAGGGCGTTTTAAGGAGGGGTGGAAACACCATATATTTT. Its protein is CASRNGQGVLRRGGNTIYF.

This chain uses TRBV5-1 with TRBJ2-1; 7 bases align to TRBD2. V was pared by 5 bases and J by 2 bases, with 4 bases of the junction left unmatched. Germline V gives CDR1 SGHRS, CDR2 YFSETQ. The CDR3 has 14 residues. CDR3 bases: TGCGCCAGCAGAACAGCGGGGCCCTACAATGAGCAGTTCTTC. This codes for CASRTAGPYNEQFF. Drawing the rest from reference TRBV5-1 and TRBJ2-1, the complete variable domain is KAGVTQTPRYLIKTRGQQVTLSCSPISGHRSVSWYQQTPGQGLQFLFEYFSETQRNKGNFPGRFSGRQFSNSRSEMNVSTLELGDSALYLCASRTAGPYNEQFFGPGTRLTVL.

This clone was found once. The CDR3 nucleotides read TGTGCCAGCAGCCTGCCCAGGGGCGGCGGCTACACCTTC. Its protein is CASSLPRGGGYTF. This chain links TRBV5-4 with TRBJ1-2, with D perhaps matching TRBD1 (6 bases). CDR1 SGHNT and CDR2 YYREEE come from the germline V gene (reference sequence). V was shortened by 4 bases and J by 8 bases, with 15 bases between the two germline ends. The CDR3 covers 13 residues. Combining the CDR3 with reference TRBV5-4 and TRBJ1-2 gives the whole variable domain ETGVTQSPTHLIKTRGQQVTLRCSSQSGHNTVSWYQQALGQGPQFIFQYYREEENGRGNFPPRFSGLQFPNYSSELNVNALELDDSALYLCASSLPRGGGYTFGSGTRLTVV.

Here the CDR3 DNA reads TGCAGCGTTGAAGGACCGGGACAGGGGGATGGTAAGCAGTACTTC. Translation: CSVEGPGQGDGKQYF. The chain links TRBV29-1 to TRBJ2-7, with 11 bases lining up with TRBD1. This CDR3 is built from 15 residues. V dropped 1 base and J dropped 8; count of bases not matched to a gene: 10. Per the germline V gene, CDR1 is SQVTM and CDR2 is ANQGSEA.

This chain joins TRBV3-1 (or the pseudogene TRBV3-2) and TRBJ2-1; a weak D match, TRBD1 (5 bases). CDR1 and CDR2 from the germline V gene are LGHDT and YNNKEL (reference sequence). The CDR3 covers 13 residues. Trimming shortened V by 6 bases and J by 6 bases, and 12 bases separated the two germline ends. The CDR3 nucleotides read TGTGCCAGCAGACCCACAGGATCCAATGAGCAGTTCTTC. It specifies CASRPTGSNEQFF.